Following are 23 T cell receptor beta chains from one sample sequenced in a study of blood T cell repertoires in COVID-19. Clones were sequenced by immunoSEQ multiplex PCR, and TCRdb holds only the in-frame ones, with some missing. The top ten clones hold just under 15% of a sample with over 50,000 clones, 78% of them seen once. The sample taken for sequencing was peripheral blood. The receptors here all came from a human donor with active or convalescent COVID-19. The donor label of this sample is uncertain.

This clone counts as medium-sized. This chain's CDR3 is CASSFPGGEQYF. The CDR3 nucleotides read TGTGCCAGCAGCTTCCCGGGAGGAGAGCAGTACTTC. V is TRBV7-2 and J is TRBJ2-7; 7 bases map to TRBD2. Germline V gene sequence: CDR1 SGHTA, CDR2 FQGNSA. The ends lost 3 bases at V and 7 bases at J; junction bases unmatched: 3. This CDR3 region has 12 residues.

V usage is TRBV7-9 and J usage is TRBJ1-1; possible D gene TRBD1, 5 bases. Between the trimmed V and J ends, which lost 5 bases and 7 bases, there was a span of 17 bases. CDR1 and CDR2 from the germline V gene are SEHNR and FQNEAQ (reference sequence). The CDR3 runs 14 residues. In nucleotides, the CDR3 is TGTGCCAGCAGCCCTCCCGGGGGGTTCAATGAAGCTTTCTTT. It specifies CASSPPGGFNEAFF.

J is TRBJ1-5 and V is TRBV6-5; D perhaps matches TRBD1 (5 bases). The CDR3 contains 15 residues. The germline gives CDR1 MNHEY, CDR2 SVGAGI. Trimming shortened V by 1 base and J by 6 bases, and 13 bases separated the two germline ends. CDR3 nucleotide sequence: TGTGCCAGCAGTTACTACCAGGGTAACGGTCAGCCCCAGCATTTT. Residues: CASSYYQGNGQPQHF.

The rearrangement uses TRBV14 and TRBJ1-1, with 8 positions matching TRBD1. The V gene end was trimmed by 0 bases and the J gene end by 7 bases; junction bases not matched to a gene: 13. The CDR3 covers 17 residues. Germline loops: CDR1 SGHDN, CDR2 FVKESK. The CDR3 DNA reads TGTGCCAGCAGCCAAGATGAGGGAGTGGACAGGGCCGTTGAAGCTTTCTTT. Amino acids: CASSQDEGVDRAVEAFF.

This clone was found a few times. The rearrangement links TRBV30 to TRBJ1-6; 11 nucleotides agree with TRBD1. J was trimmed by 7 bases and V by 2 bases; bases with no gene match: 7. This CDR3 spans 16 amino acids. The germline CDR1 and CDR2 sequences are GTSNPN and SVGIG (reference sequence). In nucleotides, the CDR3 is TGTGCCTGGAGTATGCGGGACAGGGGGGACAATTCACCCCTCCACTTT. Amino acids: CAWSMRDRGDNSPLHF. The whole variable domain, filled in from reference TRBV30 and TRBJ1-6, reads SQTIHQWPATLVQPVGSPLSLECTVEGTSNPNLYWYRQAAGRGLQLLFYSVGIGQISSEVPQNLSASRPQDRQFILSSKKLLLSDSGFYLCAWSMRDRGDNSPLHFGNGTRLTVT.

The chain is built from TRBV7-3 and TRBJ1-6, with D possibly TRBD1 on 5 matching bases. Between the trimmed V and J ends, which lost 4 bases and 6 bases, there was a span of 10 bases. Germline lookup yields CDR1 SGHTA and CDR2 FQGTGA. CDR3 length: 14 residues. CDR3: CASSSGHVNSPLHF. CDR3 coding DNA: TGTGCCAGCAGCTCCGGACACGTTAATTCACCCCTCCACTTT.

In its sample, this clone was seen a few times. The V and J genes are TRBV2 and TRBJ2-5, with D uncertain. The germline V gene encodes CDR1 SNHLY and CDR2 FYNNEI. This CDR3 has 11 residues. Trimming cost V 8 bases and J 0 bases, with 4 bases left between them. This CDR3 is CASRYQETQYF. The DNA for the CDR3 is TGTGCCAGCCGGTACCAAGAGACCCAGTACTTC.

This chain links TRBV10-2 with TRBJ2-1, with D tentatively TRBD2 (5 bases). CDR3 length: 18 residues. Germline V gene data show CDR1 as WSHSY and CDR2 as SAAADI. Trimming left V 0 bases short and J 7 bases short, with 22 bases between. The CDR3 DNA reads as TGCGCCAGCAGTGAGTCGATACGTATACTAGAGGGCCTGAATGAGCAGTTCTTC. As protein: CASSESIRILEGLNEQFF.

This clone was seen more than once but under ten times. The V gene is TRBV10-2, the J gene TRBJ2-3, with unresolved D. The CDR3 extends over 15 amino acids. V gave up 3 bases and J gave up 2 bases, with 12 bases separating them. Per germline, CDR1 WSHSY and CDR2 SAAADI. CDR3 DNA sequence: TGCGCCAGCAGTGATGGAGCGTCGTTCACAGATACGCAGTATTTT. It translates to CASSDGASFTDTQYF.

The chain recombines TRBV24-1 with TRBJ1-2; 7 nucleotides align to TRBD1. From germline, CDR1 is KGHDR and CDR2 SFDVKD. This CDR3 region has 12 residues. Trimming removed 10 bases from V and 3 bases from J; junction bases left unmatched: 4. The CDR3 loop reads CATSTGDYGYTF. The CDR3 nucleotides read TGTGCCACTTCTACAGGGGACTATGGCTACACCTTC.

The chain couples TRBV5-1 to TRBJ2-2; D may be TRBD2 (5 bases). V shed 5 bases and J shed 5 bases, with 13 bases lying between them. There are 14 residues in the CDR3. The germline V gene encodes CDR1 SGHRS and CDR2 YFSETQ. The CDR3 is CASRDSAWTGELFF. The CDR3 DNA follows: TGCGCCAGCAGGGACTCCGCGTGGACCGGGGAGCTGTTTTTT. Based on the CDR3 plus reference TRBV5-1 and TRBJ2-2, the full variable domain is KAGVTQTPRYLIKTRGQQVTLSCSPISGHRSVSWYQQTPGQGLQFLFEYFSETQRNKGNFPGRFSGRQFSNSRSEMNVSTLELGDSALYLCASRDSAWTGELFFGEGSRLTVL.

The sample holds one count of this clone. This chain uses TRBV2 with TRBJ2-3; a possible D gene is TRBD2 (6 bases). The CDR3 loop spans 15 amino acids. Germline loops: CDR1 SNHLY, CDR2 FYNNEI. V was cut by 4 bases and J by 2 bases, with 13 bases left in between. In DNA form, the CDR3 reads TGTGCCAGCAGTGTAGAATTAGCGGCCACAGATACGCAGTATTTT. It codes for CASSVELAATDTQYF.

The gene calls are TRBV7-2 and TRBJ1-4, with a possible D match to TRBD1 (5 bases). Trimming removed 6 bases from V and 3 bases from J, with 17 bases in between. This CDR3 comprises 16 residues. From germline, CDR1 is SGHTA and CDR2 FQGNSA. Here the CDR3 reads CASSRNGGSPNEKLFF. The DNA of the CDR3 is TGTGCCAGCAGTCGAAACGGGGGGTCACCTAATGAAAAACTGTTTTTT.

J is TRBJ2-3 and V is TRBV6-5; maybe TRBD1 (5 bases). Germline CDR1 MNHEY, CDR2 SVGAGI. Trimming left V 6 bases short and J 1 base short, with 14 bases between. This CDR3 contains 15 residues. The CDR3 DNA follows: TGTGCCAGCAGACCTCAGGGTGTCGGCACAGATACGCAGTATTTT. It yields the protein CASRPQGVGTDTQYF.

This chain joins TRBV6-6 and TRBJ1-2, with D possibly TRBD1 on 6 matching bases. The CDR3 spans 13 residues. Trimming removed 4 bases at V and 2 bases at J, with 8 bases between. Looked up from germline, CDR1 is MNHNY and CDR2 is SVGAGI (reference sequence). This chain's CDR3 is CASSFGTNYGYTF. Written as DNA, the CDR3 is TGTGCCAGCAGTTTTGGGACAAACTATGGCTACACCTTC.

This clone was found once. The CDR3 DNA sequence: TGTGCCAGCAGCTTGGGCCAGGGCGGCTATGGCTACACCTTC. Its translation is CASSLGQGGYGYTF. The rearrangement links TRBV7-8 to TRBJ1-2, with D perhaps matching TRBD1 (5 bases). This CDR3 has 14 amino acids. CDR1 is SGHVS, CDR2 FQNEAQ, per germline. V was clipped by 3 bases and J by 4 bases, with 12 bases between them. Supplemented by reference TRBV7-8 and TRBJ1-2, the full variable domain reads GAGVSQSPRYKVAKRGQDVALRCDPISGHVSLFWYQQALGQGPEFLTYFQNEAQLDKSGLPSDRFFAERPEGSVSTLKIQRTQQEDSAVYLCASSLGQGGYGYTFGSGTRLTVV.

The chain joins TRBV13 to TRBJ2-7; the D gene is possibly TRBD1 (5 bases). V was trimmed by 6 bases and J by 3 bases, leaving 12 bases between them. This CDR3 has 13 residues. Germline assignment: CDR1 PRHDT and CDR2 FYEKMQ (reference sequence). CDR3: CASREDSHYEQYF. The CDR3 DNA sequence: TGTGCCAGCAGGGAAGACAGTCACTACGAGCAGTACTTC.

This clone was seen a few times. The CDR3 loop reads CASSPFGQGPNYGYTF. CDR3 DNA sequence: TGTGCCAGCTCACCATTCGGCCAGGGGCCGAACTATGGCTACACCTTC. This sequence joins TRBV18 and TRBJ1-2, with D perhaps TRBD1 (6 bases). The V and J ends lost 2 bases and 2 bases respectively, with 15 bases between them. CDR1 is KGHSH, CDR2 LQKENI, per germline. CDR3 length equals 16 residues.

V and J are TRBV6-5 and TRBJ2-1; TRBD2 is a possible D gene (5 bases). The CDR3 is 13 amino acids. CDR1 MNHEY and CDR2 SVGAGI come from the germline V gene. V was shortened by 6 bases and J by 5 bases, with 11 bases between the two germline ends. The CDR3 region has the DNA TGTGCCAGCAGCCCGGGGTACGACAATGAGCAGTTCTTC. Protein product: CASSPGYDNEQFF.

In nucleotides, the CDR3 is TGTGCCAGCAGCCGGCTCAATGAGCAGTTCTTC. This gives the protein CASSRLNEQFF. This chain uses TRBV3-1 (or the pseudogene TRBV3-2) with TRBJ2-1; D is uncertain. The CDR3 is 11 residues long. The germline V and J ends were trimmed by 4 bases and 6 bases, with 4 bases remaining between them. Germline values: CDR1 LGHDT, CDR2 YNNKEL (reference sequence).

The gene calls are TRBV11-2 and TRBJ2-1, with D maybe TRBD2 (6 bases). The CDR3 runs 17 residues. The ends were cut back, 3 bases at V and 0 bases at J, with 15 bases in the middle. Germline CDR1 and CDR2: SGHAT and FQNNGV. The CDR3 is CASSFEAGLSSYNEQFF. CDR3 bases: TGTGCCAGCAGCTTTGAAGCGGGCCTGAGCTCCTACAATGAGCAGTTCTTC. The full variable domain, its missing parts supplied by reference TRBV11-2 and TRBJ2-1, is EAGVAQSPRYKIIEKRQSVAFWCNPISGHATLYWYQQILGQGPKLLIQFQNNGVVDDSQLPKDRFSAERLKGVDSTLKIQPAKLEDSAVYLCASSFEAGLSSYNEQFFGPGTRLTVL.

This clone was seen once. The CDR3 sequence is CAWSARGNTEAFF. The CDR3 nucleotides are TGTGCCTGGAGTGCCAGGGGAAACACTGAAGCTTTCTTT. The chain recombines TRBV30 with TRBJ1-1, with D possibly matching TRBD1 (6 bases). Germline values: CDR1 GTSNPN, CDR2 SVGIG (reference sequence). CDR3 length: 13 residues. V shed 1 base and J shed 2 bases, with 8 bases lying between them.

DNA of the CDR3: TGTGCCAGCAGGCCCAGGGGGCGCGTTGAAAAACTGTTTTTT. It encodes CASRPRGRVEKLFF. The rearrangement joins TRBV2 to TRBJ1-4; 8 bases line up with TRBD1. The CDR3 has 14 amino acids. The trim removed 6 bases at V and 7 bases at J, leaving 7 bases unmatched. Germline V gene sequence: CDR1 SNHLY, CDR2 FYNNEI. The whole variable domain, remainder taken from reference TRBV2 and TRBJ1-4, is EPEVTQTPSHQVTQMGQEVILRCVPISNHLYFYWYRQILGQKVEFLVSFYNNEISEKSEIFDDQFSVERPDGSNFTLKIRSTKLEDSAMYFCASRPRGRVEKLFFGSGTQLSVL.